A single sample is the source of the 19 T cell receptor beta chains below, sequenced in a study of cytomegalovirus exposure and HLA in healthy donors. The PCR contained 60 Vbeta and 13 Jbeta primers. Produced via immunoSEQ multiplex PCR; TCRdb's table is partial and in-frame only. This sample has about 100,000 clones, with about 68% found just once. The sample comprised PBMCs. These receptors were obtained from a male donor in good health and CMV-seropositive.

This clone was picked up a small number of times. V usage is TRBV7-2 and J usage is TRBJ1-1; 8 bases map to TRBD1. J was trimmed by 1 base and V by 5 bases; bases with no gene match: 6. Germline CDR1 reads SGHTA; CDR2 reads FQGNSA. This CDR3 has 15 amino acids. For the CDR3, the DNA is TGTGCCAGCAGCCCCGGGGACAGGCGGAACACTGAAGCTTTCTTT. Amino acids: CASSPGDRRNTEAFF.

The V gene is TRBV5-1, the J gene TRBJ2-7; D is perhaps TRBD1 (6 bases). V lost 2 bases, J lost 2 bases, and 11 bases lay in between. This CDR3 region has 14 residues. The germline V gene encodes CDR1 SGHRS and CDR2 YFSETQ. The CDR3 reads CASSFGTSTYEQYF. For the CDR3, the DNA is TGCGCCAGCAGCTTCGGGACATCCACCTACGAGCAGTACTTC. The full variable domain, in which reference TRBV5-1 and TRBJ2-7 provide the parts outside the CDR3, is KAGVTQTPRYLIKTRGQQVTLSCSPISGHRSVSWYQQTPGQGLQFLFEYFSETQRNKGNFPGRFSGRQFSNSRSEMNVSTLELGDSALYLCASSFGTSTYEQYFGPGTRLTVT.

This clone was seen more than once but under ten times. This chain connects TRBV6-1 to TRBJ2-7; D is undetermined. Germline-derived CDR1 and CDR2 are MNHNS and SASEGT. This CDR3 spans 14 amino acids. Trimming pared 2 bases from V and 2 bases from J, leaving 10 bases between. CDR3 sequence reads: CASSEKSRAYEQYF. DNA of the CDR3: TGTGCCAGCAGTGAAAAAAGCCGGGCCTACGAGCAGTACTTC.

The chain is built from TRBV19 and TRBJ1-6; perhaps TRBD1 as D (6 bases). V was shortened by 5 bases and J by 9 bases, with 20 bases between the two germline ends. The CDR3 is made up of 16 amino acids. From germline, CDR1 is LNHDA and CDR2 SQIVND (reference sequence). CDR3 loop: CASSSQTGYLGSPLHF. DNA of the CDR3: TGTGCCAGTAGTTCTCAGACAGGCTATCTCGGTTCACCCCTCCACTTT.

The rearrangement joins TRBV27 to TRBJ1-3; D uncertain. CDR1 MNHEY and CDR2 SMNVEV come from the germline V gene (reference sequence). The germline V and J ends were trimmed by 2 bases and 2 bases, with 13 bases remaining between them. The CDR3 extends over 16 amino acids. The CDR3 sequence is CASSLGPSVPGNTIYF. The CDR3 DNA follows: TGTGCCAGCAGTTTAGGCCCTTCAGTGCCTGGAAACACCATATATTTT.

The chain couples TRBV4-2 to TRBJ2-3; 7 nucleotides align to TRBD2. Trimming cost V 1 base and J 1 base; bases outside gene matches: 5. Germline V lookup: CDR1 LGHNA, CDR2 YNFKEQ. The CDR3 covers 16 residues. The CDR3: CASSQGVAGGTDTQYF. The DNA for the CDR3 is TGTGCCAGCAGCCAAGGGGTAGCGGGCGGCACAGATACGCAGTATTTT.

The chain joins TRBV6-5 to TRBJ2-7; possibly TRBD1 for D (6 bases). V gave up 6 bases and J gave up 5 bases, with 11 bases separating them. CDR3 length: 12 residues. Germline lookup yields CDR1 MNHEY and CDR2 SVGAGI. The CDR3, as DNA: TGTGCCAGCAGACAGGGTAATGACGAGCAGTACTTC. As protein: CASRQGNDEQYF.

The rearrangement joins TRBV7-2 to TRBJ1-1, with D possibly TRBD1 on 5 matching bases. The CDR3 covers 15 residues. Germline loops: CDR1 SGHTA, CDR2 FQGNSA. Trimming cost V 5 bases and J 0 bases, with 13 bases left between them. The CDR3 region has the DNA TGTGCCAGCAGCACGGGGGGATGGGTGAACACTGAAGCTTTCTTT. Amino acid sequence: CASSTGGWVNTEAFF.

This clone was recorded a few times. The rearrangement uses TRBV25-1 and TRBJ1-1; a weak D match, TRBD1 (6 bases). This CDR3 region has 17 residues. CDR1 is MGHDK and CDR2 is SYGVNS in the germline V gene. V lost 3 bases, J lost 4 bases, and 21 bases lay in between. The CDR3 region is CASSDHTSSGESTEAFF. CDR3 DNA sequence: TGTGCCAGCAGTGACCATACTAGTTCAGGGGAGAGCACTGAAGCTTTCTTT. Together with reference TRBV25-1 and TRBJ1-1, the CDR3 gives the full variable domain: EADIYQTPRYLVIGTGKKITLECSQTMGHDKMYWYQQDPGMELHLIHYSYGVNSTEKGDLSSESTVSRIRTEHFPLTLESARPSHTSQYLCASSDHTSSGESTEAFFGQGTRLTVV.

The chain uses TRBV4-1 and TRBJ1-4; possibly TRBD1 for D (5 bases). This CDR3 has 15 amino acids. CDR1 and CDR2 from the germline V gene are MGHRA and YSYEKL. V lost 1 base and J 6 bases, leaving 12 bases between the germline ends. The CDR3 loop is CASSQGGPWDEKLFF. The CDR3 coding sequence is TGCGCCAGCAGCCAAGGGGGCCCCTGGGATGAAAAACTGTTTTTT.

V is TRBV11-3 and J is TRBJ2-5, with 7 bases identical to TRBD1. CDR1 and CDR2 (germline): SGHNT, YENEEA. The CDR3 is made up of 13 amino acids. The V gene end was trimmed by 5 bases and the J gene end by 2 bases; junction bases not matched to a gene: 2. CDR3 coding DNA: TGTGCCAGCAGCCTGGACAGGCAAGAGACCCAGTACTTC. This gives the protein CASSLDRQETQYF.

The V call is TRBV28, the J call TRBJ1-5; D might be TRBD1 (6 bases). CDR1 is MDHEN and CDR2 is SYDVKM in the germline V gene. The CDR3 consists of 14 residues. With 4 bases removed from V and 10 bases from J, the gap between germline ends came to 17 bases. The CDR3 coding sequence is TGTGCCAGCAGTTATACTCCAGGGGTCCGTCCCCAGCATTTT. Translation: CASSYTPGVRPQHF.

J is TRBJ2-7 and V is TRBV9, with D possibly TRBD2 on 5 matching bases. With 3 bases removed from V and 2 bases from J, the gap between germline ends came to 15 bases. Per germline, CDR1 SGDLS and CDR2 YYNGEE. The CDR3 is 15 residues long. The CDR3 reads CASSAVPRGAYEQYF. Written as DNA, the CDR3 is TGTGCCAGCAGCGCAGTCCCCCGGGGAGCCTACGAGCAGTACTTC.

V is TRBV7-6 and J is TRBJ2-3; D is possibly TRBD1 (5 bases). V was trimmed by 5 bases and J by 0 bases, leaving 15 bases between them. The CDR3 consists of 16 residues. Germline V gene data show CDR1 as SGHVS and CDR2 as FNYEAQ. This CDR3 reads CASSPRTLTSTDTQYF. CDR3 nucleotide sequence: TGTGCCAGCAGCCCCCGGACACTCACTAGCACAGATACGCAGTATTTT.

This chain links TRBV29-1 with TRBJ2-7; no reliable D call. CDR1 and CDR2 (germline): SQVTM, ANQGSEA. The CDR3 spans 12 residues. Trimming pared 4 bases from V and 6 bases from J, leaving 13 bases between. The CDR3 here is CSVGRPTGEQYF. The CDR3 DNA reads as TGCAGCGTTGGTAGGCCAACGGGCGAGCAGTACTTC.

This clone was observed once. The rearrangement uses TRBV7-9 and TRBJ2-1; 15 nucleotides match TRBD2. Germline-derived CDR1 and CDR2 are SEHNR and FQNEAQ (reference sequence). V lost 3 bases, J lost 4 bases, and 10 bases stayed unmatched. The length of the CDR3 is 19 residues. CDR3 coding DNA: TGTGCCAGCAGCTTCCAGCCCCGGACTAGCGGGGGGGCTTACAATGAGCAGTTCTTC. Amino acid sequence: CASSFQPRTSGGAYNEQFF.

This clone was seen repeatedly, ten times or more. The chain combines TRBV5-1 with TRBJ1-1, with TRBD1 matching 7 bases. CDR1 is SGHRS, CDR2 YFSETQ, per germline. The CDR3 loop spans 15 amino acids. With 0 bases clipped from V and 0 bases from J, the junction kept 2 bases outside the gene matches. CDR3 sequence reads: CASSLAQGMNTEAFF. CDR3 coding DNA: TGCGCCAGCAGCTTGGCACAGGGGATGAACACTGAAGCTTTCTTT.

This clone was detected only a few times. This chain connects TRBV6-1 to TRBJ2-5, with 11 bases identical to TRBD1. The CDR3 loop spans 15 amino acids. Germline-derived CDR1 and CDR2 are MNHNS and SASEGT. J was trimmed by 2 bases and V by 7 bases; bases with no gene match: 6. This CDR3 reads CASMAGTGGQETQYF. The CDR3 DNA sequence: TGTGCCAGCATGGCCGGGACAGGGGGACAAGAGACCCAGTACTTC.

The chain's CDR3 is CASSLGFTGEDNSPLHF. The CDR3 DNA follows: TGTGCCAGCAGCTTGGGGTTCACCGGGGAGGATAATTCACCCCTCCACTTT. This chain uses TRBV5-4 with TRBJ1-6; D is undetermined. The germline V gene has CDR1 SGHNT and CDR2 YYREEE (reference sequence). V lost 0 bases and J 5 bases, leaving 15 bases between the germline ends. The CDR3 loop spans 17 amino acids. The variable domain in full, with the rest retrieved from reference TRBV5-4 and TRBJ1-6, is ETGVTQSPTHLIKTRGQQVTLRCSSQSGHNTVSWYQQALGQGPQFIFQYYREEENGRGNFPPRFSGLQFPNYSSELNVNALELDDSALYLCASSLGFTGEDNSPLHFGNGTRLTVT.